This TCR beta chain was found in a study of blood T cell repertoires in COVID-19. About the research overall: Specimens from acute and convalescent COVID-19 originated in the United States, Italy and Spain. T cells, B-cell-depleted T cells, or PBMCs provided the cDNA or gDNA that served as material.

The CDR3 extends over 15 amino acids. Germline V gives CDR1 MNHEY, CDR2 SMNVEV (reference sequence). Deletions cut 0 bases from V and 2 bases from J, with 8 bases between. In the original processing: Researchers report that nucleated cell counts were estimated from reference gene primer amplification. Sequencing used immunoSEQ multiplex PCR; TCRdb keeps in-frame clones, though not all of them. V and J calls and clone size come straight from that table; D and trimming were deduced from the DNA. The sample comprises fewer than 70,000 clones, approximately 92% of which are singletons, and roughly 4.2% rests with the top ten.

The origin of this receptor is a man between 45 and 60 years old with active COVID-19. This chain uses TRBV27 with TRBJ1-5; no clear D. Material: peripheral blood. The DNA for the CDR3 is TGTGCCAGCAGTTTATCCCCGAGGGGCAATCAGCCCCAGCATTTT. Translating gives CASSLSPRGNQPQHF.